The rows below give T cell receptor beta chains drawn from one sample of a study of shared clonotypes between healthy human individuals. Sequencing used immunoSEQ multiplex PCR; TCRdb keeps in-frame clones, though not all of them. The table shows hundreds of thousands of clones, with 95% to 97% occurring only once. Specimen: naive CD4+ T cells sorted from blood. The receptors originated from a woman in her twenties or thirties in good health. Each CDR3 is given with its conserved first and last residue. D genes are given only for firm matches. Part of the rows lack a size; the others show once, few, many or a class for expanded clones.

d_call,cdr3_length,j_call,clone_size,v_call,cdr3_aa,cdr3_nt
TRBD1,17,TRBJ2-5,-,TRBV27,CASSSSIRTGEAETQYF,TGTGCCAGCAGTTCATCAATCAGGACAGGGGAAGCAGAGACCCAGTACTTC
TRBD1,15,TRBJ1-5,-,TRBV11-2,CASSPGTGGDQPQHF,TGTGCCAGCAGCCCAGGGACAGGGGGAGATCAGCCCCAGCATTTT
TRBD2,16,TRBJ2-5,-,TRBV5-8,CASSPRRAGVGETQYF,TGTGCCAGCAGCCCTCGGAGGGCGGGAGTTGGAGAGACCCAGTACTTC
-,14,TRBJ1-2,once,TRBV13,CASSTVGGAYGYTF,TGTGCCAGCAGCACCGTCGGGGGGGCCTATGGCTACACCTTC
TRBD2,15,TRBJ2-7,-,TRBV5-1,CASSPGTRKSYEQYF,TGCGCCAGCAGCCCCGGGACTAGAAAAAGCTACGAGCAGTACTTC
-,14,TRBJ1-1,-,TRBV30,CAWSGRKMNTEAFF,TGTGCCTGGAGTGGCAGGAAAATGAACACTGAAGCTTTCTTT
TRBD1,14,TRBJ1-4,-,TRBV2,CAGTGQGGIEKLFF,TGTGCCGGTACAGGACAGGGCGGAATTGAAAAACTGTTTTTT
-,14,TRBJ1-1,-,TRBV21-1,CASSKSRGITEAFF,TGTGCCAGCAGCAAATCGCGGGGTATCACTGAAGCTTTCTTT
TRBD2,13,TRBJ2-7,once,TRBV28,CASSSGGPYEQYF,TGTGCCAGCAGTAGCGGGGGGCCCTACGAGCAGTACTTC
TRBD2,16,TRBJ2-1,-,TRBV6-1,CASSVRLAGVINEQFF,TGTGCCAGCAGTGTACGACTAGCGGGAGTAATCAATGAGCAGTTCTTC
TRBD1,16,TRBJ2-1,once,TRBV5-6,CASSLVTGDTKNEQFF,TGTGCCAGCAGCTTGGTTACAGGGGACACTAAGAATGAGCAGTTCTTC
-,18,TRBJ2-3,-,TRBV27,CASSLEPPSGSSTDTQYF,TGTGCCAGCAGTTTAGAGCCCCCATCCGGATCTAGCACAGATACGCAGTATTTT
-,14,TRBJ1-2,once,TRBV5-4,CASSLDPGAGGYTF,TGTGCCAGCAGCTTGGACCCCGGGGCTGGTGGCTACACCTTC
TRBD2,16,TRBJ2-2,-,TRBV10-3,CAISGGTSGRYGELFF,TGTGCCATCAGTGGAGGGACTAGCGGGAGATACGGGGAGCTGTTTTTT
-,14,TRBJ1-6,-,TRBV5-1,CASSLGQRNSPLHF,TGCGCCAGCAGCTTGGGACAGCGAAATTCACCCCTCCACTTT
-,14,TRBJ1-1,-,TRBV6-1,CASTPNLGDGGWVF,TGTGCCAGCACCCCTAACCTGGGGGACGGCGGATGGGTCTTT
TRBD1,16,TRBJ1-5,-,TRBV27,CASRGQGAFGNQPQHF,TGTGCCAGCAGGGGTCAGGGGGCCTTTGGCAATCAGCCCCAGCATTTT
-,15,TRBJ2-5,once,TRBV5-4,CASSYPGLNQETQYF,TGTGCCAGCAGCTACCCGGGACTTAATCAAGAGACCCAGTACTTC